This TCR beta chain was sequenced during a study of T-cell memory formation after mild COVID-19. J lost 0 bases, V lost 1 base, and 14 bases had no gene match. This CDR3 is 19 amino acids long. TCRdb re-analysed the 5' RACE reads in MiXCR, keeping a single row per CDR3 protein. This sample has roughly 58,000 distinct CDR3 sequences, with 9.5% found just once. This clonotype was detected ten times or more. What was sequenced was PBMCs or a T cell subset sorted from them (not recorded which). This clonotype was obtained from a man aged 18 to 29 who had mild COVID-19 (a few samples of this study predate the infection). Cell type and time point are not known. The chain has TRBV12-3 or TRBV12-4 and TRBJ2-5; 7 nucleotides line up with TRBD2. The CDR3: CASSLVVLSPSGYQETQYF. CDR3 nucleotide sequence: TGTGCCAGCAGTTTAGTGGTTCTGAGTCCTAGCGGATACCAAGAGACCCAGTACTTC.